The next 15 T cell receptor beta chains were all read from a single sample in a study of CD8 T cells in Susac syndrome. An amount of RNA that ranged from roughly 0.5 to 1 ug was reverse transcribed with random hexamers. One entry per CDR3 protein results from TCRdb running MiXCR on the immunoSEQ multiplex PCR reads. The sample holds about 200,000 distinct CDR3 sequences, about 94% seen once. Source material: CD4+ T cells from PBMCs. These receptors were taken from a human donor with multiple sclerosis.

This clonotype was observed a single time. The chain recombines TRBV30 with TRBJ1-1; the D is unclear. The CDR3 covers 13 residues. Germline V CDR1 and CDR2: GTSNPN, SVGIG (reference sequence). V was shortened by 2 bases and J by 0 bases, with 7 bases between the two germline ends. The CDR3 sequence is CAWSRSVNTEAFF. The CDR3 coding sequence is TGTGCCTGGAGTCGTTCAGTGAACACTGAAGCTTTCTTT. The full variable domain, its missing parts supplied by reference TRBV30 and TRBJ1-1, is SQTIHQWPATLVQPVGSPLSLECTVEGTSNPNLYWYRQAAGRGLQLLFYSVGIGQISSEVPQNLSASRPQDRQFILSSKKLLLSDSGFYLCAWSRSVNTEAFFGQGTRLTVV.

This clonotype was recorded a few times. V and J are TRBV6-5 and TRBJ2-3; unclear D gene. This CDR3 has 9 amino acids. Germline CDR1 reads MNHEY; CDR2 reads SVGAGI. The V gene lost 11 bases and the J gene lost 7 bases, with 7 bases spanning the gap. The CDR3 sequence: CAPRNTQYF. In DNA, the CDR3 is TGTGCCCCCCGAAATACGCAGTATTTT.

This clonotype was seen a single time. CDR3 sequence (DNA): TGCAGTGCTAGAGATCAGAGCTATGGCTACACCTTC. Its translation is CSARDQSYGYTF. This chain connects TRBV20-1 to TRBJ1-2, with D unresolved. The V end lost 0 bases, the J end lost 4 bases, and 6 bases lay between the germline ends. The CDR3 spans 12 residues. Per the germline V gene, CDR1 is DFQATT and CDR2 is SNEGSKA (reference sequence).

This sequence joins TRBV6-6 and TRBJ1-2; 8 bases line up with TRBD1. Germline CDR1 MNHNY, CDR2 SVGAGI (reference sequence). With V trimmed by 6 bases and J by 2 bases, 2 bases remained unmatched. The CDR3 consists of 13 residues. CDR3 coding DNA: TGTGCCAGCAGCGGACAGGGAAACTATGGCTACACCTTC. It codes for CASSGQGNYGYTF.

The rearrangement joins TRBV7-2 to TRBJ2-7; 9 bases match TRBD1. V was pared by 5 bases and J by 6 bases, with 14 bases of the junction left unmatched. Germline CDR1 reads SGHTA; CDR2 reads FQGNSA. This CDR3 is 16 amino acids long. As DNA, the CDR3 is TGTGCCAGCAGCCCGGGACAGGGTTTGATGGCCTTCGAGCAGTACTTC. This translates into CASSPGQGLMAFEQYF.

The V gene is TRBV7-2, the J gene TRBJ2-7; D remains unclear. The CDR3 runs to 12 residues. Germline V gene sequence: CDR1 SGHTA, CDR2 FQGNSA. Trimming left V 4 bases short and J 0 bases short, with 4 bases between. The DNA of the CDR3 is TGTGCCAGCAGCTCCCTCTCCTACGAGCAGTACTTC. Translated, it gives CASSSLSYEQYF.

The DNA of the CDR3 is TGTGCCAGCAGCTTCGGACAGGCTGGGTCAGATACGCAGTATTTT. This encodes CASSFGQAGSDTQYF. V is TRBV7-2 and J is TRBJ2-3; the match to TRBD1 covers 7 bases. CDR3 size: 15 residues. Looked up from germline, CDR1 is SGHTA and CDR2 is FQGNSA. J gave up 4 bases and V 3 bases, and 7 bases lay outside the gene matches.

This chain uses TRBV30 with TRBJ1-2; TRBD1 aligns across 8 bases. The junction had 12 bases not matched to a gene; V was cut back by 4 bases and J by 8 bases. The CDR3 contains 14 residues. The germline CDR1 and CDR2 sequences are GTSNPN and SVGIG (reference sequence). CDR3 in DNA: TGTGCCTGGACGAGCTCGGGACAGGTTGGCGGCTACACCTTC. Translated, it gives CAWTSSGQVGGYTF.

V and J are TRBV5-4 and TRBJ1-1; D is unclear. The CDR3 has 12 amino acids. Germline values: CDR1 SGHNT, CDR2 YYREEE (reference sequence). V was cut by 5 bases and J by 1 base, with 6 bases left in between. The CDR3 DNA reads TGTGCCAGCAGTTTGAGGAACACTGAAGCTTTCTTT. Translation gives CASSLRNTEAFF.

The V gene is TRBV29-1, the J gene TRBJ2-4; possible D gene TRBD2, 5 bases. V was clipped by 5 bases and J by 13 bases, with 12 bases between them. The CDR3 extends over 10 amino acids. Germline V gene data show CDR1 as SQVTM and CDR2 as ANQGSEA. This chain's CDR3 is CSVLGVVQYF. The CDR3 DNA follows: TGCAGCGTTCTCGGGGTAGTCCAGTACTTC.

CDR3 sequence reads: CASSAQGITSGEQYF. The CDR3 region has the DNA TGTGCCAGCAGCGCCCAGGGGATTACTAGCGGGGAGCAGTACTTC. The chain has TRBV9 and TRBJ2-7, with TRBD2 matching over 9 bases. The V segment lost 3 bases and the J segment 7 bases; nucleotides outside the gene matches: 11. Germline V gene sequence: CDR1 SGDLS, CDR2 YYNGEE. This CDR3 has 15 amino acids.

This chain uses TRBV20-1 with TRBJ2-2; D is uncertain. V was cut by 4 bases and J by 3 bases, with 6 bases left in between. The CDR3 is 12 amino acids. Germline V gene lookup returns CDR1 DFQATT and CDR2 SNEGSKA (reference sequence). The CDR3 spells CSAIGDTGELFF. CDR3 nucleotides: TGCAGTGCTATTGGGGACACCGGGGAGCTGTTTTTT.

The rearrangement uses TRBV15 and TRBJ1-1; D possibly corresponds to TRBD1 (6 bases). Trimming removed 1 base from V and 3 bases from J, with 12 bases in between. CDR1 is LNHNV, CDR2 YYDKDF, per germline (reference sequence). This CDR3 region has 15 residues. DNA of the CDR3: TGTGCCACCAGCAGAGGGGCCCGACAGGACACTGAAGCTTTCTTT. Its translation: CATSRGARQDTEAFF.

The chain carries TRBV20-1 and TRBJ2-3; 12 nucleotides agree with TRBD2. V trimming: 4 bases; J trimming: 3 bases; junction bases outside the gene matches: 2. The CDR3 has 14 amino acids. CDR1 and CDR2 from the germline V gene are DFQATT and SNEGSKA (reference sequence). Written as DNA, the CDR3 is TGCAGTGCTATTCTAGCGGGGGGGACAGATACGCAGTATTTT. It codes for CSAILAGGTDTQYF.

V and J are TRBV4-2 and TRBJ2-2; D is unresolved. Trimming cost V 7 bases and J 6 bases, with 12 bases left between them. The CDR3 is 13 amino acids. CDR1 is LGHNA and CDR2 is YNFKEQ in the germline V gene. The CDR3 sequence: CASKPEAAGELFF. The CDR3 bases are TGTGCCAGCAAACCTGAGGCGGCCGGGGAGCTGTTTTTT.